This T cell receptor (beta chain) was observed in a study of beta chain features in type 1 diabetes. The isolated RNA, all of it, was reverse transcribed, so expressed TCRB transcripts were what got sequenced. The protocol was immunoSEQ multiplex PCR, while the TCRdb copy is restricted to in-frame clones and leaves out a portion. The sample carries about 290,000 clones, approximately 8% recorded once. This clone was observed a handful of times. CDR3 length equals 16 residues. V trimming: 5 bases; J trimming: 6 bases; junction bases outside the gene matches: 10. Germline V lookup: CDR1 SGHAT, CDR2 FQNNGV.

The origin of this receptor is a woman under 30 in good health. The chain recombines TRBV11-2 with TRBJ2-2; TRBD1 matches 9 bases. The material sequenced was central memory CD4+ T cells from blood. CDR3 sequence: CASSPIGTGIPGELFF. The CDR3 bases are TGTGCCAGCAGCCCAATAGGGACAGGGATTCCCGGGGAGCTGTTTTTT.